This TCR beta chain was sequenced in a study of CD8 T cells in ankylosing spondylitis. Overall study findings and caveats: Clones that were linked to disease were CD8+ and were relatively rare in peripheral blood. Seemingly characteristic of ankylosing spondylitis blood was a TCR beta motif consisting of about 8 highly homologous variants.

From the 5' RACE reads, TCRdb called clonotypes with MiXCR, one entry per CDR3 protein. The repertoire holds around 480,000 distinct CDR3 sequences, with over 15% as singletons. The sample holds a few counts of this clonotype. Antigen: not known. Specimen: blood, either unsorted or a sorted T cell fraction (not recorded which). This TCR came from a male donor with ankylosing spondylitis.

DNA for the CDR3: TGTGCCAGCAGATCGGGCCCCTCGAGCTTCGGCTACACCTTC. Translating it yields CASRSGPSSFGYTF. The chain combines TRBV6-1 with TRBJ1-2; D is unclear. Trimming pared 6 bases from V and 8 bases from J, leaving 19 bases between. Germline CDR1 reads MNHNS; CDR2 reads SASEGT. The CDR3 has 14 residues.